The TCR beta chain under discussion was sequenced for a study of CD8 T cells in ankylosing spondylitis. The CDR3 runs 15 residues. The ends were cut back, 0 bases at V and 0 bases at J, with 6 bases in the middle. Germline V gives CDR1 ENHRY, CDR2 SYGVKD. One entry per CDR3 protein, called by TCRdb with MiXCR from the 5' RACE reads. The sample has roughly 280,000 distinct CDR3 sequences, over 15% seen once; the top ten hold roughly 7.3%. In its sample, this clonotype was seen many times. The chain has TRBV10-3 and TRBJ2-1; D not resolved. The clonotype was recovered from a male donor with ankylosing spondylitis or in good health (not recorded which). Sequencing input: blood, either unsorted or a sorted T cell fraction (not recorded which). In DNA form, the CDR3 reads TGTGCCATCAGTGAGTCGGCTACCTCCTACAATGAGCAGTTCTTC. Its protein is CAISESATSYNEQFF.